The TCR beta chain described here comes from a study of blood T cell repertoires in COVID-19. Across the whole study: The analysed material was cDNA or gDNA that came from T cells, B-cell-depleted T cells, or PBMCs.

TCRdb's copy holds only in-frame clones and misses some; the assay was immunoSEQ multiplex PCR. The sample records 200,000 or so clones, about 86% being singletons. The CDR3 sequence is 18 residues long. All enrollees were roughly 18 to 100 years old and from fewer than 25 US areas. Sequenced input: PBMCs or T cells enriched from blood (not recorded which). The TCR comes from a woman aged 40 to 50 with acute COVID-19. This chain links TRBV21-1 with TRBJ2-3; no DNA check was done on the table's D call, TRBD2. TRBV21-1 has pseudogene status. CDR3 nucleotide sequence: TGTGCCAGCAGAACCGGAGGAGACTACCTAGGGAAAACAGATACGCAGTATTTT. It translates to CASRTGGDYLGKTDTQYF.